This is a list of T cell receptor beta chains from one sample in a study of blood T cell repertoires in COVID-19. Measured with immunoSEQ multiplex PCR; TCRdb has only the in-frame clones, and not every one. The table includes more than 200,000 clones, approximately 86% detected once. Sequenced: peripheral blood. These receptors were obtained from a human donor in a cohort sampled during active COVID-19. The CDR3 runs from the conserved cysteine through the conserved F or W. The D gene is left open where the match is weak. Not every row has a clone size; where given, it reads once, few, many or a size class.

clone_size,j_call,cdr3_length,d_call,v_call,cdr3_nt,cdr3_aa
-,TRBJ1-3,11,-,TRBV30,TGTGCCTGGATCTCGGGAAACACCATATATTTT,CAWISGNTIYF
-,TRBJ2-7,14,-,TRBV10-1,TGCGCCACCATGGGGTCGGGGGATGCCTACGAGCAGTACTTC,CATMGSGDAYEQYF
-,TRBJ1-1,16,TRBD1,TRBV28,TGTGCCAGCAGGAATAGATCGGACAGGACGGGGACTGAAGCTTTCTTT,CASRNRSDRTGTEAFF
once,TRBJ2-7,16,TRBD2,TRBV5-6,TGTGCCAGCAGCTTGGATGAAGCGGGGGGCCACTACGAGCAGTACTTC,CASSLDEAGGHYEQYF
-,TRBJ1-1,13,-,TRBV6-5,TGTGCCAGCACCTTCGGGGGGAACACTGAAGCTTTCTTT,CASTFGGNTEAFF
-,TRBJ2-7,12,TRBD2,TRBV9,TGTGCCAGCAGCCCCGGGACTATTGAGCAGTACTTC,CASSPGTIEQYF
-,TRBJ1-2,14,TRBD1,TRBV29-1,TGCAGCGTAGCCGGGACAGGGGGCCGTTGGGGCTACACCTTC,CSVAGTGGRWGYTF
few,TRBJ1-1,16,TRBD1,TRBV28,TGTGCCAGCACGGACAGGGAGGGGTTCATGAACACTGAAGCTTTCTTT,CASTDREGFMNTEAFF
-,TRBJ2-7,14,TRBD1,TRBV27,TGTGCCAGCAGTTTAAACAGGGGGTCCCACGAGCAGTACTTC,CASSLNRGSHEQYF
-,TRBJ2-4,15,TRBD1,TRBV24-1,TGTGCCACCAGTGACCCGGGACAGCCTGGAAACATTCAGTACTTC,CATSDPGQPGNIQYF
once,TRBJ2-5,16,-,TRBV27,TGTGCCAGCAGTTTGGGAGGTAGTTGGGGACAAGAGACCCAGTACTTC,CASSLGGSWGQETQYF
-,TRBJ1-2,11,-,TRBV20-1,TGCAGTGCTAGAGACGGGGATGGCTACACCTTC,CSARDGDGYTF
-,TRBJ1-2,18,TRBD1,TRBV19,TGTGCCAGTAGTAGCCCGGGACAGGTCTCGTTGGGGGCTTGGCACTACACCTTC,CASSSPGQVSLGAWHYTF
-,TRBJ2-7,15,-,TRBV3-1/TRBV3-2,TGTGCCAGCAGCCAAGCACCGGGATCCCACTACGAGCAGTACTTC,CASSQAPGSHYEQYF
-,TRBJ2-1,16,TRBD2,TRBV9,TGTGCCAGCAGCGTAGGGGCTTGGGCGGGAGAAGTTGAGCAGTTCTTC,CASSVGAWAGEVEQFF
few,TRBJ2-2,16,-,TRBV10-1,TGCGCCAGCAGTGGAAACAGGGCGGTCAAGGCCGGGGAGCTGTTTTTT,CASSGNRAVKAGELFF
-,TRBJ1-5,13,-,TRBV20-1,TGCAGTGCTAGTCCCGCAACCGGTGGGCCCCAGCATTTT,CSASPATGGPQHF
-,TRBJ2-7,16,TRBD2,TRBV6-6,TGTGCCAGCAGTTACTCGACCGGGAGGGCGGTATACGAGCAGTACTTC,CASSYSTGRAVYEQYF
-,TRBJ1-4,21,TRBD1,TRBV12-5,TGTGCTAGTGGTTTGGTTCGGGGACAGGGGGGTAGGGAGGGCTTTAATGAAAAACTGTTTTTT,CASGLVRGQGGREGFNEKLFF
-,TRBJ2-3,16,TRBD2,TRBV7-2,TGTGCCAGCAGTCGACTAGCGGGAGAGCGGGCAGATACGCAGTATTTT,CASSRLAGERADTQYF
-,TRBJ2-3,16,TRBD2,TRBV5-4,TGTGCCAGCAGCTTGGGGGGCCGGGGGGGGACAGATACGCAGTATTTT,CASSLGGRGGTDTQYF
-,TRBJ2-7,13,-,TRBV19,TGTGCCAGTAAGGAGACAGCGACCTACGAGCAGTACTTC,CASKETATYEQYF
once,TRBJ2-5,18,TRBD2,TRBV4-1,TGCGCCAGCAGCCAAGCCCAGCGGGGAGGTATCCGGCAAGAGACCCAGTACTTC,CASSQAQRGGIRQETQYF
-,TRBJ1-1,16,TRBD1,TRBV15,TGTGCCACCAGCAGACTACCAGCAGGGGGGACCTCTGAAGCTTTCTTT,CATSRLPAGGTSEAFF
-,TRBJ2-5,14,-,TRBV6-5,TGTGCCAGCAGTTACGGAGGGCGAGGAGAGACCCAGTACTTC,CASSYGGRGETQYF
-,TRBJ2-7,15,TRBD1,TRBV28,TGTGCCAGCAGCCGCCTCATTAGGGGGCTCTACGAGCAGTACTTC,CASSRLIRGLYEQYF
-,TRBJ2-3,18,TRBD2,TRBV27,TGTGCCAGCAGTTTAGGTTTCCCGGGACTAGCGAGCACAGATACGCAGTATTTT,CASSLGFPGLASTDTQYF
-,TRBJ1-1,13,-,TRBV6-5,TGTGCCAGCAGTTACAACCCGGGCACTGAAGCTTTCTTT,CASSYNPGTEAFF
-,TRBJ1-1,14,-,TRBV19,TGTGCCAGTAGTATTTTGGAGGGGAGGACTGAAGCTTTCTTT,CASSILEGRTEAFF
-,TRBJ2-1,12,-,TRBV5-4,TGTGCCAGCGGCCCGTCTTACAATGAGCAGTTCTTC,CASGPSYNEQFF
-,TRBJ2-1,14,TRBD2,TRBV9,TGTGCCAGCGGGTTAGCGGGAGTATACAATGAGCAGTTCTTC,CASGLAGVYNEQFF
-,TRBJ1-1,14,TRBD1,TRBV19,TGTGCCAGTAGCTTACAGGGGGCGAGGACTGAAGCTTTCTTT,CASSLQGARTEAFF
-,TRBJ1-2,13,TRBD1,TRBV4-3,TGCGCCAGCAGCCCCGACAGGGTTCATGGCTACACCTTC,CASSPDRVHGYTF
few,TRBJ2-5,13,-,TRBV29-1,TGCAGCGTTGCCGTCACAGGTCAAGAGACCCAGTACTTC,CSVAVTGQETQYF
-,TRBJ1-3,16,-,TRBV19,TGTGCCAGTAGTATAGTGGACACCAGCTCTGGAAACACCATATATTTT,CASSIVDTSSGNTIYF
-,TRBJ2-3,12,-,TRBV7-2,TGTGCCAGCAGCCCAACTACCGATACGCAGTATTTT,CASSPTTDTQYF
-,TRBJ2-1,17,TRBD2,TRBV4-3,TGCGCCAGCAGCCAAGATATTGCGGGAGGGTCCTACAATGAGCAGTTCTTC,CASSQDIAGGSYNEQFF
-,TRBJ2-1,12,-,TRBV19,TGTGCCAGTATCGGTACCTACAATGAGCAGTTCTTC,CASIGTYNEQFF
-,TRBJ1-5,15,TRBD1,TRBV6-2/TRBV6-3,TGTGCCAGCAGTCCGGCGACAGGGCTCGGACAGCCCCAGCATTTT,CASSPATGLGQPQHF
-,TRBJ2-7,14,-,TRBV5-1,TGCGCCAGCAGCTTGAAACTCCCGACCTACGAGCAGTACTTC,CASSLKLPTYEQYF
-,TRBJ1-4,17,TRBD1,TRBV7-2,TGTGCCAGCAGCTCGACAGGGGGACCGGGGGGCGGAGAAAAACTGTTTTTT,CASSSTGGPGGGEKLFF
once,TRBJ1-1,15,TRBD1,TRBV19,TGTGCCAGTAGTATAGGACAGGGGGTCAAAACTGAAGCTTTCTTT,CASSIGQGVKTEAFF
-,TRBJ1-4,15,-,TRBV2,TGTGCCAGCAGTGAAATCAGGGTCACTAATGAAAAACTGTTTTTT,CASSEIRVTNEKLFF
once,TRBJ2-7,13,-,TRBV18,TGTGCCAGCTCACCCCTCGTTCTCGACGAGCAGTACTTC,CASSPLVLDEQYF
-,TRBJ2-7,15,TRBD1,TRBV7-2,TGTGCCAGCAGCCTCAGGACAGGCGGCTCCTACGAGCAGTACTTC,CASSLRTGGSYEQYF
-,TRBJ1-3,17,-,TRBV7-2,TGTGCCAGCAGCTCTGCTCCACAGCTTCACTCTGGAAACACCATATATTTT,CASSSAPQLHSGNTIYF
-,TRBJ2-7,12,-,TRBV7-9,TGTGCCAGCACCACGGGGTCTACCGAGCAGTACTTC,CASTTGSTEQYF
once,TRBJ1-5,14,TRBD1,TRBV27,TGTGCCAGCAGCCCGGACAGGGGCAATCAGCCCCAGCATTTT,CASSPDRGNQPQHF
-,TRBJ2-7,13,TRBD1,TRBV6-4,TGTGCCAGCAGTGAAGACAGGGGAGCCCCCCAGTACTTC,CASSEDRGAPQYF
-,TRBJ2-1,15,TRBD2,TRBV7-8,TGTGCCAGCAGCCCACCAATGGGGACTATAGTAGAGCAGTTCTTC,CASSPPMGTIVEQFF
-,TRBJ2-7,10,-,TRBV28,TGTGCCAGCTCGGGTACTGTGCAGTACTTC,CASSGTVQYF
few,TRBJ1-2,13,TRBD1,TRBV27,TGTGCCAGCAGTTTCCAGGGGGCGAATGGCTACACCTTC,CASSFQGANGYTF
-,TRBJ1-2,17,TRBD1,TRBV7-8,TGTGCCAGCAGCTTAAAGTTTCGACAGGGACCTGAGAATGGCTACACCTTC,CASSLKFRQGPENGYTF